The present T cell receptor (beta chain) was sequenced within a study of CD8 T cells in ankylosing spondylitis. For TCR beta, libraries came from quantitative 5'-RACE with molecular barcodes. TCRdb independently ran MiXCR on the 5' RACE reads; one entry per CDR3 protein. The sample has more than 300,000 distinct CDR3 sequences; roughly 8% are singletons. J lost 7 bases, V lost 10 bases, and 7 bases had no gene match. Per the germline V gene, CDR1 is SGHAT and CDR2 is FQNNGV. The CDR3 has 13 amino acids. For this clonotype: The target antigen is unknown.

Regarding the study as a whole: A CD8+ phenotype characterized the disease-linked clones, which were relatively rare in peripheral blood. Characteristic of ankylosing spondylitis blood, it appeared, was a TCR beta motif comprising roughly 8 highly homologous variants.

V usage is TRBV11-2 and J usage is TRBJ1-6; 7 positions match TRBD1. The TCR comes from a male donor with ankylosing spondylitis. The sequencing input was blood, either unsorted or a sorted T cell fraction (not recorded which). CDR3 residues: CATSIQGNSPLHF. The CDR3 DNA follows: TGTGCCACCTCGATACAGGGGAATTCACCCCTCCACTTT.